Presented here are 2 T cell receptor beta chains from one specimen sequenced in a study of blood T cell repertoires in COVID-19. TCRdb keeps only in-frame clones here, not all; method: immunoSEQ multiplex PCR. This sample has 150,000 to 200,000 clones, with roughly 85% found just once. Material for sequencing was peripheral blood. Receptors originate from a man aged 60 to 69 with acute or convalescent COVID-19.

The chain has TRBV2 and TRBJ2-1; 9 nucleotides match TRBD1. The CDR3 loop spans 15 amino acids. Germline CDR1 and CDR2: SNHLY and FYNNEI. V trimming: 6 bases; J trimming: 4 bases; junction bases outside the gene matches: 7. The CDR3 loop reads CASSQDRGRYNEQFF. The CDR3 coding sequence is TGTGCCAGCAGCCAGGACAGGGGCCGATACAATGAGCAGTTCTTC.

The rearrangement uses TRBV7-2 and TRBJ1-1; 7 bases are shared with TRBD1. The germline CDR1 and CDR2 sequences are SGHTA and FQGNSA. V was clipped by 1 base and J by 6 bases; unmatched bases: 11. There are 16 residues in the CDR3. The DNA of the CDR3 is TGTGCCAGCAGCTTAGTCTTTTCCAGGGGGTTCCCTGAAGCTTTCTTT. It is translated as CASSLVFSRGFPEAFF.